This is a list of T cell receptor beta chains from one sample in a study of cytomegalovirus exposure and HLA in healthy donors. Assay: immunoSEQ multiplex PCR; the TCRdb copy retains only in-frame clones and omits some. The table shows about 160,000 clones, with approximately 75% occurring only once. Sequencing was carried out using PBMCs. These receptors were taken from a man under 40 in good health and CMV-seropositive. CDR3s include the opening cysteine and the closing phenylalanine or tryptophan. Fields, in order: V gene, clone size, J gene, D gene, CDR3 DNA, CDR3 protein. D genes are given only for firm matches. Not every row has a clone size; where given, it reads once, few, many or a size class.

TRBV5-6,.,TRBJ2-7,.,TGTGCCAGCAGCCGAGTACAGCCCTACGAGCAGTACTTC,CASSRVQPYEQYF
TRBV7-2,.,TRBJ2-2,.,TGTGCCAGCAGCTTAGCGCCTGTGGGGGGGAACACCGGGGAGCTGTTTTTT,CASSLAPVGGNTGELFF
TRBV7-9,.,TRBJ2-7,.,TGTGCCAGCAGTTCGTGGCGGTACAACTCCTACGAGCAGTACTTC,CASSSWRYNSYEQYF
TRBV2,.,TRBJ2-3,.,TGTGCCAGCAGAGAAGGACGGGAGAACACAGATACGCAGTATTTT,CASREGRENTDTQYF
TRBV30,.,TRBJ2-2,.,TGTGCCTGGACCCGGGGGGCGGACGGGGAGCTGTTTTTT,CAWTRGADGELFF
TRBV4-1,.,TRBJ1-5,TRBD1,TGCGCCAGCAGCCAAGAGGGACAGATTGGCAATCAGCCCCAGCACTTT,CASSQEGQIGNQPQHF
TRBV7-2,.,TRBJ1-1,.,TGTGCCAGCACCCAGGGGCGGGTCCTGACAATGAACACTGAAGCTTTCTTT,CASTQGRVLTMNTEAFF
TRBV5-8,.,TRBJ1-2,.,TGTGCCAGGCGGCGGCGACAGGCAGATGGCTACACCTTC,CARRRRQADGYTF
TRBV7-9,.,TRBJ2-7,.,TGTGCCAGCGACTATCGGGGGGAGCAGTACTTC,CASDYRGEQYF
TRBV4-3,many,TRBJ1-3,TRBD1,TGCGCCAGCAGCCCTGGGACAGGCTCTGGAAACACCATATATTTT,CASSPGTGSGNTIYF
TRBV19,few,TRBJ1-1,.,TGTGCCAGTAGTATTCTAAACACTGAAGCTTTCTTT,CASSILNTEAFF
TRBV2,once,TRBJ2-5,TRBD2,TGTGCCAGCAAGAGAGGGGGACTAGCGGGGGAGACCCAGTACTTC,CASKRGGLAGETQYF
TRBV2,.,TRBJ2-2,.,TGTGCCAGCAGGGGGGGAGAGAACACCGGGGAGCTGTTTTTT,CASRGGENTGELFF
TRBV6-6,.,TRBJ1-2,.,TGTGCCAGCAGTTACGCCACAGGGAGCTATGGCTACACCTTC,CASSYATGSYGYTF
TRBV9,.,TRBJ1-2,TRBD1,TGTGCCAGCAGCGCAGCCGGACAGGCTGGCTACACCTTC,CASSAAGQAGYTF
TRBV28,.,TRBJ1-1,.,TGTGCCAGCAGTTTATTGACGGGGAACACTGAAGCTTTCTTT,CASSLLTGNTEAFF
TRBV2,.,TRBJ2-5,.,TGTGCCAGCAGTGAATTAGACCAAGAGACCCAGTACTTC,CASSELDQETQYF
TRBV29-1,.,TRBJ1-3,.,TGCAGCGTTGAAGCGTCTCGGCAGGGGTCTGGAAACACCATATATTTT,CSVEASRQGSGNTIYF
TRBV27,.,TRBJ2-7,TRBD1,TGTGCCAGCAGTTTATCCACAGGGGGTTACGAGCAGTACTTC,CASSLSTGGYEQYF
TRBV6-5,.,TRBJ1-5,.,TGTGCCAGCTCCTCGTTCCAGCATTTT,CASSSFQHF
TRBV11-1,.,TRBJ1-1,TRBD1,TGTGCCAGCAGCCAGGGGGAGGACACTGAAGCTTTCTTT,CASSQGEDTEAFF
TRBV30,.,TRBJ2-1,.,TGTGCCTGGAGTATCGTAGATGAGCAGTTCTTC,CAWSIVDEQFF
TRBV5-1,.,TRBJ1-1,TRBD1,TGCGCCAGCAGCAATGACAGGGGACGGAACACTGAAGCTTTCTTT,CASSNDRGRNTEAFF
TRBV4-1,.,TRBJ2-7,.,TGCGCCAGCAGCCAAGGTACAGGTCAGAGCTCCTACGAGCAGTACTTC,CASSQGTGQSSYEQYF
TRBV2,few,TRBJ2-2,.,TGTGCCAGCAGTGTTCAGGGCAACACCGGGGAGCTGTTTTTT,CASSVQGNTGELFF
TRBV7-9,once,TRBJ1-2,TRBD1,TGTGCCAGCAGCACCGGGACAGTGCGAGGCTACACCTTC,CASSTGTVRGYTF
TRBV28,.,TRBJ1-5,.,TGTGCCAGCAGCCCCCGGGACAACTATAGCAATCAGCCCCAGCATTTT,CASSPRDNYSNQPQHF
TRBV27,.,TRBJ1-3,.,TGTGCCAGCAGTTTAAGGGGGACTGGAAACACCATATATTTT,CASSLRGTGNTIYF